This note documents a single TCR beta chain sequence. Its antigen is still unknown. Trimming stripped 5 bases from V and 7 bases from J, with 18 bases between. Germline CDR1 reads SGHTA; CDR2 reads FQGTGA. The CDR3 is 15 residues long. These data are taken from a study of cytomegalovirus exposure and HLA in healthy donors. The PCR had 60 Vbeta and 13 Jbeta primers. Authors' methods: In a later analysis, 75 million to 85 million unique TCR beta chains included roughly 11 million shared by two or more donors. Sequencing was performed with immunoSEQ multiplex PCR; in TCRdb, only in-frame clones are kept and a portion is missing. That table furnishes V, J and clone size, whereas the DNA furnished D and trimming. In total, the table holds around 110,000 clones. Study-level findings and limits: A later analysis found most CMV-associated TCR beta chains apparently HLA-restricted.

Sequencing was carried out using PBMCs. The chain is built from TRBV7-3 and TRBJ2-1; D possibly corresponds to TRBD2 (6 bases). This TCR was sampled from a man aged 35-49 years in good health and CMV-seropositive. CDR3 nucleotides: TGTGCCAGCAGCCCACTAGCCCTTGATGGGAATGAGCAGTTCTTC. It codes for CASSPLALDGNEQFF.